Detailed here is one T cell receptor (beta chain). The antigen remains undetermined. This specimen belongs to a study of cytomegalovirus exposure and HLA in healthy donors. About the study: Assignment to the Caucasian-associated ancestry cluster applied to 75% to 85% of the approximately 420 genotyped donors. Study observations and caveats: Investigators reported around 150 TCR beta chains as tied to cytomegalovirus. An analysis was carried out later, and it reportedly showed fewer N-insertions in an Asian-associated ancestry cluster than the approximately 700-donor mean.

The PCR used 60 Vbeta and 13 Jbeta primers. How the authors handled the data: There were about 80 million unique TCR beta chains by a later count, and about 11 million of them were shared. Data came from immunoSEQ multiplex PCR; TCRdb stores just in-frame clones and leaves some out. D and trimming were read from the DNA, whereas the V and J calls and clone size are those reported in that table. The data contain roughly 150,000 clones, around 80% of them singletons. V gave up 4 bases and J gave up 4 bases, with 19 bases separating them. Germline V gene data show CDR1 as ENHRY and CDR2 as SYGVKD. The CDR3 extends over 16 amino acids.

The TCR originated in a boy under 10 years old in good health and CMV-seronegative. The specimen was PBMCs. The chain links TRBV10-3 to TRBJ1-2; D is perhaps TRBD1 (6 bases). The CDR3 protein is CAISGEKQGIGYGYTF. DNA for the CDR3: TGTGCCATCAGTGGAGAGAAGCAGGGGATCGGCTATGGCTACACCTTC.